This passage covers 3 T cell receptor beta chains from one sample sequenced in a study of T cell changes during pregnancy in multiple sclerosis. Using immunoSEQ multiplex PCR, the repertoire was profiled, and TCRdb retains in-frame clones only, with some absent. The table records tens of thousands of clones, 85% to 95% of them present only once. The source was peripheral blood, collected in the third trimester of pregnancy. The receptors shown here come from a female donor in good health, enrolled as a control in a pregnancy study.

The sample holds one count of this clone. This rearrangement joins TRBV30 to TRBJ1-5; 10 nucleotides match TRBD1. After removal of 2 bases from V and 2 bases from J, the junction contained 18 bases not matched to a gene. The CDR3 has 20 amino acids. Germline V lookup: CDR1 GTSNPN, CDR2 SVGIG (reference sequence). The CDR3 DNA sequence: TGTGCCTGGAGTCCCTTACCTCCGACAGGGGGCGGGGGGGGCAATCAGCCCCAGCATTTT. Its translation is CAWSPLPPTGGGGGNQPQHF.

V usage is TRBV5-1 and J usage is TRBJ2-3, with D tentatively TRBD2 (6 bases). The germline V and J ends were trimmed by 2 bases and 4 bases, with 8 bases remaining between them. This CDR3 spans 13 amino acids. Germline values: CDR1 SGHRS, CDR2 YFSETQ. The CDR3 reads CASSLRLADTQYF. The CDR3 DNA reads as TGCGCCAGCAGCTTACGACTAGCAGATACGCAGTATTTT.

The chain employs TRBV10-3 and TRBJ2-7, with 7 bases fitting TRBD2. The CDR3 length is 14 residues. Germline CDR1 ENHRY, CDR2 SYGVKD. V was pared by 9 bases and J by 0 bases, with 8 bases of the junction left unmatched. The CDR3 coding sequence is TGTGCCATAGGGGCTAGCGGCCTCTCCTACGAGCAGTACTTC. The encoded protein is CAIGASGLSYEQYF.